This TCR beta chain originates from a study of cytomegalovirus exposure and HLA in healthy donors (dated by TCRdb to 2015 to 2018). Concerning the study at large: An earlier analysis of several hundred of the donors reported roughly 300 Gb of sequence data and 117 million unique TCR beta sequences from about 200 million T cells. A later genetic analysis used genome-wide SNP genotypes for about 60% of the roughly 670 donors, treating that subset as a discovery cohort. Rather than using new phenotypic data, the later analysis identified candidate immune exposures from TCR beta sequences and from how often those sequences occurred across donors. Donor age, sex, ethnicity and CMV serostatus were compiled alongside the repertoire data. A handful of DR-DQ haplotypes were handled as single units for association and clustering because linkage in the cohort was strong. A later analysis re-examined previously published TCR beta repertoires from more than 550 donors and added high-resolution HLA genotyping to investigate patterns of TCR occurrence. Across around 400 genotyped donors of the cohort, an average of about 250,000 unique TCR beta nucleotide sequences per donor were sequenced, and 15% to 20% of those sequences were non-productive. High-throughput TCR immunosequencing, statistical association of individual TCRs with disease status, and machine learning were combined to predict cytomegalovirus infection status. In an earlier analysis of more than 550 of the donors, high-throughput TCR beta sequencing was used to judge whether each TCR beta V gene segment behaved as functional or pseudogenic. The number of typed donors differed by locus: roughly 629-640 for A, B, C, DRB1 and DQB1; some 540 for DQA1; 600 to 610 for DPA1; and about 470 for DPB1. Using immunosequencing, the study profiled T cell repertoires from about 610 subjects and related those repertoires to cytomegalovirus serostatus. Both class I and class II loci were covered by HLA typing, at four-digit resolution. The study was designed to test whether signatures of past pathogen exposure could be identified by cataloging public T cell receptors. An early release covering roughly 580 HLA-typed donors comprised 250 to 350 gigabases of sequencing data and roughly 85 million unique TCR sequences. Every discovery cohort repertoire had been produced on one sequencing platform. A separate validation cohort of 100 to 150 different subjects was used in addition to the roughly 620-subject first cohort. The genetic ancestry cluster associated with self-reported Caucasian donors included 70% to 85% of the 398 genotyped donors.

The cohort consisted of 670 or so healthy bone marrow donors. All cohort members were sampled while nominally healthy, although unrecorded immune exposures were likely present. The donor was CMV seropositive and belonged to the group of 250 to 300 seropositive cohort members. A peripheral blood sample was collected from each donor, and TCR beta sequencing was performed on peripheral blood mononuclear cells. Genomic DNA extraction from the blood cell samples was performed with the Qiagen DNeasy Blood Extraction Kit. About this clone itself: What antigen it recognizes has not been identified. One base away there is no much larger clone; base qualities are not given.

The study at large found these results: An earlier analysis of around 600 of the donors showed that most TCR beta V segments appeared in productive rearrangements either about 87% or about 30% of the time, which broadly matched IMGT annotations. In a later genetic analysis, fewer N-insertions in productive TCRs were reported among donors in an Asian-associated ancestry cluster than the 666-donor mean. Presence/absence analyses assumed roughly uniform sequencing depth across donors, an assumption that may not hold. In the study, approximately 160 TCR beta chains were listed as associated with cytomegalovirus. HLA typing was unavailable for some donors at each locus, so association tests used only the typed subset. Most CMV-associated TCR beta chains appeared to be HLA-restricted in a later analysis, and the HLA associations seemed to be driven largely by CMV exposure. A further reported finding was that TCR beta sequences accurately predicted the HLA-A and HLA-B alleles for most subjects in the first cohort. A later genetic analysis associated a missense DCLRE1C variant with V-gene and J-gene trimming of TCR beta chains, and an independent cohort replicated the association. According to a later analysis, parvovirus B19, influenza, CMV and Epstein-Barr virus appeared linked to several top co-occurrence clusters. The authors suggested that the approach could potentially be generalized to other disease states and immunological phenotypes. In a later analysis, HLA-associated TCR beta chains were found to be more clonally expanded and to have lower generation probabilities than equally common non-associated chains. While some public TCRs were present in many individuals, most TCR sequences turned up only very rarely across donors. Some IMGT-functional V segments, including TRBV6-2 and TRBV6-3, could not be told apart with the 87-base-pair reads, so those segments were excluded. The only immune exposure information available for the cohort was CMV serostatus. A cluster of highly shared sequence variants was judged likely to represent a technical artifact of the sequencing pipeline. About 17 rarely observed V segments, including chromosome 9 orphons, were excluded from the earlier analysis of some 590 of the donors because counts were too low. When HLA alleles, especially DR and DQ, strongly co-occurred, attributing TCR associations to individual alleles was difficult. Only TCR beta chains were sequenced in this cohort, and the absence of alpha or paired-chain data limited detectable features. In vitro tests confirmed that a few of the cytomegalovirus-associated TCR beta chains recognize cytomegalovirus antigens. In both the original and validation cohorts, the classifier was reported to diagnose cytomegalovirus status with high specificity and sensitivity. According to a later analysis, TCR association rates differed among HLA loci, with DRB1 alleles showing the most associated TCRs and HLA-C alleles showing the fewest. Linkage disequilibrium might explain the correlated functional status among segregating V segments, but an unknown experimental factor could not be excluded. In a later analysis, around 17,000 TCR beta sequences were associated with specific HLA alleles at a false discovery rate of 0.05.

Library prep was done by the immunoSEQ multiplex PCR assay. For the multiplex PCR, a mixture combining 60 forward primers for TCR Vbeta segments and 13 reverse primers for TCR Jbeta segments was used. A multiplex PCR assay on genomic DNA amplified the CDR3 region of rearranged TCR beta genes. The amplified TCR beta libraries were sequenced on the Illumina HiSeq System as 87-base-pair reads. Processing in the source paper ran as follows. Across the 500 to 850 repertoires, a later analysis counted tens of millions of unique TCR beta chains, around 10 million of which were shared by at least two donors. To remove PCR and sequencing errors, raw reads were error-corrected and collapsed into unique sequences using a nearest-neighbor algorithm that merged closely related sequences. V, D and J gene segments were assigned by aligning CDR3 sequences to IMGT reference sequences. For a sequence to be retained, a match of at least six nucleotides was required to both a V gene segment and a J gene segment. A rearrangement counted as productive if the CDR3 had no stop codons and remained in frame with V and J, and every other rearrangement counted as non-productive. CDR3 was defined by IMGT convention, running from the second conserved V-encoded cysteine to the conserved J-encoded phenylalanine. The earlier analysis of about 590 of the donors excluded sequences that lacked an unambiguous match to a single V gene segment. In an earlier analysis of approximately 500 of the donors, a V segment was called functional when productive rearrangements were above 56.7%, and segregating when the standard deviation between donors exceeded 5%. A statistical classification framework was built to diagnose cytomegalovirus status from the catalog of TCR beta chain sequences. In a later analysis, V and J genes were assigned by comparing TCR nucleotide sequences against IMGT/GENE-DB human TR gene sequences. A later analysis assigned CDR3 sequences and most-parsimonious VDJ recombination scenarios with the TCRdist pipeline. A later analysis defined each TCR beta chain by its CDR3 amino acid sequence plus V-gene family, and excluded reads lacking a unique V-gene family. A later analysis removed 500 to 600 highly shared, low-generation-probability nucleotide sequences to deal with suspected cross-contamination and a sequencing artifact. In a later analysis, a clonal expansion index was calculated for each public chain from normalized within-repertoire ranks of inferred template counts. In a later analysis, generation probabilities were computed using a VDJ recombination model fitted to out-of-frame rearrangements, and the results were checked against IGoR. Hypergeometric tests were used in a later analysis to score TCR-TCR, TCR-HLA and TCR-CMV co-occurrence, with a repertoire-size bias correction applied to the TCR pairs. False discovery rates were estimated in a later analysis by permuting HLA or CMV assignments 20 times. In a later analysis, co-occurring TCRs were grouped with DBSCAN, and TCRdist sequence similarity was added when clustering was performed within HLA-allele-positive subsets. Co-occurrence clustering excluded repertoires with fewer than 30,000 or more than 120,000 public chains, plus five with anomalous nucleotide sharing. TCRdb retrieved this table from immuneACCESS and kept in-frame rearrangements only. Not all clones are present; in checked studies, unresolved V genes account for under half, and no reason is known for the remainder. V, J and clone size reflect that table, while D and trimming were determined from the DNA. Recorded for this sample are 250,000 to 350,000 clones; 80% to 90% of them occurred a single time. Roughly 4% of the sample is in the top ten clones.

The trim is 6 bases for V and 0 bases for J, with a gap of 12 bases between the germline ends. CDR1 is given as MDHEN and CDR2 as SYDVKM, both from the germline V gene. The CDR3 contains 14 residues, cysteine and phenylalanine counted. The DNA shown is the 42-base CDR3, in frame from base 1. The sequence is built from TRBV28 and TRBJ2-7; there is no confident call for the D gene. This receptor was taken from a man in his forties in good health and CMV-seropositive. The sequenced material came from PBMCs. The CDR3 is CASSPNYLSYEQYF. Read as DNA, the sequence is TGTGCCAGCAGCCCTAACTACCTCTCCTACGAGCAGTACTTC.